This TCR beta chain was sequenced during a study of T-cell memory formation after mild COVID-19. Study-wide context: In these data, TCR clusters were largely donor specific.

This clonotype was detected many times. Its antigen is not known. MiXCR, applied by TCRdb to the 5' RACE reads, yields one record per CDR3 protein. The sample lists around 340,000 distinct CDR3 sequences; under 15% were seen once. The CDR3 sequence is 11 residues long. V was cut by 4 bases and J by 5 bases, with 5 bases left in between. Germline CDR1 reads SEHNR; CDR2 reads FQNEAQ (reference sequence). Findings and caveats of the study: The appearance of some responding clones in pre-infection memory suggested that cross-reactive memory joined. The study found contracting CD4+ clones mainly in CM and EM and contracting CD8+ clones in EMRA.

The chain couples TRBV7-9 to TRBJ2-5; D possibly corresponds to TRBD2 (5 bases). The sequence came from a man aged 18 to 30 who had mild COVID-19 (a few samples of this study predate the infection). Cell type and time point are not known. The sample taken for sequencing was PBMCs or a T cell subset sorted from them (not recorded which). Written as DNA, the CDR3 is TGTGCCAGCAGCTGGAGGGAGACCCAGTACTTC. Encoded protein: CASSWRETQYF.